Following are 16 T cell receptor beta chains from one sample sequenced in a study of T cell repertoires in aging, cancer and after chemotherapy. The template was genomic DNA from peripheral blood, not RNA. A mixed TRB-A/B primer pool amplified rearranged TRB by multiplex touch-down PCR. TCRdb re-derived calls from the multiplex PCR reads in MiXCR, one entry per CDR3 protein. The data contain some 1,700 distinct CDR3 sequences, approximately 23% of them singletons. Sequencing was done on a sample of blood. Receptors were obtained from a human donor with a solid tumor.

This clonotype is deemed medium-sized. This sequence joins TRBV20-1 and TRBJ2-7, with unresolved D. V lost 3 bases, J lost 3 bases, and 12 bases lay in between. Germline V gives CDR1 DFQATT, CDR2 SNEGSKA (reference sequence). The CDR3 contains 13 residues. As DNA, the CDR3 is TGCAGTGCTAGTTACCCCGAATTCTACGAGCAGTACTTC. Protein product: CSASYPEFYEQYF.

This clonotype appeared once. V gene TRBV20-1 combines with J gene TRBJ2-2; D might be TRBD2 (6 bases). In germline, CDR1 is DFQATT, CDR2 SNEGSKA (reference sequence). CDR3 length: 12 residues. Trimming removed 4 bases at V and 6 bases at J, with 9 bases between. CDR3 bases: TGCAGTGCTACGGAGGGGTCCGGGGAGCTGTTTTTT. Amino acid sequence: CSATEGSGELFF.

A few counts support this clonotype. The chain combines TRBV5-1 with TRBJ2-7; TRBD1 agrees at 8 bases. The ends lost 4 bases at V and 4 bases at J; junction bases unmatched: 10. Germline V gene sequence: CDR1 SGHRS, CDR2 YFSETQ. This CDR3 spans 15 amino acids. CDR3 amino acids: CASSPVQGAVYEQYF. The CDR3 DNA follows: TGCGCCAGCAGCCCCGTTCAGGGGGCTGTTTACGAGCAGTACTTC. Full variable domain (missing parts from reference TRBV5-1 and TRBJ2-7): KAGVTQTPRYLIKTRGQQVTLSCSPISGHRSVSWYQQTPGQGLQFLFEYFSETQRNKGNFPGRFSGRQFSNSRSEMNVSTLELGDSALYLCASSPVQGAVYEQYFGPGTRLTVT.

This clonotype is categorized as large (0.1 to 1%). The chain couples TRBV15 to TRBJ2-1, with 12 nucleotides matching TRBD2. Germline-derived CDR1 and CDR2 are LNHNV and YYDKDF (reference sequence). The CDR3 has 15 amino acids. J was trimmed by 6 bases and V by 6 bases; bases with no gene match: 6. For the CDR3, the DNA is TGTGCCACCAGTCCGACTAGCGGGAGTTCCAATGAGCAGTTCTTC. It translates to CATSPTSGSSNEQFF.

By share of the sample, this clonotype is medium-sized. The V and J genes are TRBV6-5 and TRBJ2-1; TRBD2 might be the D (6 bases). From germline, CDR1 is MNHEY and CDR2 SVGAGI. The CDR3 loop spans 14 amino acids. V was trimmed by 4 bases and J by 5 bases, leaving 12 bases between them. DNA for the CDR3: TGTGCCAGCAGTTCCGGGAGCGGGCACAATGAGCAGTTCTTC. Translating gives CASSSGSGHNEQFF.

This clonotype has more than one count but fewer than ten. The rearrangement uses TRBV18 and TRBJ2-7; 15 bases are shared with TRBD2. Germline-derived CDR1 and CDR2 are KGHSH and LQKENI. The ends lost 3 bases at V and 5 bases at J; junction bases unmatched: 8. The CDR3 is made up of 17 amino acids. The CDR3 coding sequence is TGTGCCAGCTCACCTGGACTAGCGGGAGGGTATAGCGACGAGCAGTACTTC. Encoded protein: CASSPGLAGGYSDEQYF.

V and J are TRBV6-5 and TRBJ2-7; tentative D call: TRBD2 (6 bases). CDR1 MNHEY and CDR2 SVGAGI come from the germline V gene. The CDR3 runs 15 residues. The germline V and J ends were trimmed by 2 bases and 0 bases, with 11 bases remaining between them. The CDR3 protein is CASSYLAGNSYEQYF. The DNA of the CDR3 is TGTGCCAGCAGTTACCTGGCGGGAAACTCCTACGAGCAGTACTTC.

The gene calls are TRBV20-1 and TRBJ2-5; 14 bases agree with TRBD2. After removal of 4 bases from V and 5 bases from J, the junction contained 9 bases not matched to a gene. The CDR3 runs to 16 residues. Germline CDR1 is DFQATT and CDR2 is SNEGSKA (reference sequence). CDR3 protein: CSATGTSGSGSETQYF. DNA for the CDR3: TGCAGTGCTACGGGGACTAGCGGGAGCGGGAGTGAGACCCAGTACTTC.

By share of the sample, this clonotype is large. The V call is TRBV19, the J call TRBJ2-1, with 13 bases matching TRBD2. CDR3 size: 16 residues. The J segment lost 12 bases and the V segment lost 3 bases, leaving 11 bases of the junction unmatched. In germline, CDR1 is LNHDA, CDR2 SQIVND (reference sequence). CDR3 nucleotides: TGTGCCAGTAGTATTGATACTAGCGGGAGGGCGATTGGGCAGTTCTTC. Encoded protein: CASSIDTSGRAIGQFF.

A few counts support this clonotype. This sequence joins TRBV4-1 and TRBJ2-7, with 12 bases aligning to TRBD2. After removal of 2 bases from V and 5 bases from J, the junction contained 4 bases not matched to a gene. The CDR3 runs to 15 residues. The germline V gene has CDR1 MGHRA and CDR2 YSYEKL. The CDR3 DNA reads TGCGCCAGCAGCCAAACTGGACTAGCGGGACACGAGCAGTACTTC. Translated: CASSQTGLAGHEQYF.

This clonotype qualifies as medium-sized (0.01 to 0.1%). The J gene is TRBJ2-2, the V gene TRBV4-2; possibly TRBD1 for D (6 bases). Trimming shortened V by 4 bases and J by 6 bases, and 15 bases separated the two germline ends. This CDR3 is built from 15 residues. CDR1 and CDR2 (germline): LGHNA, YNFKEQ. This CDR3 is CASSPITGIAGELFF. CDR3 nucleotide sequence: TGTGCCAGCAGCCCAATCACAGGGATAGCCGGGGAGCTGTTTTTT.

In its sample, this clonotype is medium-sized. The rearrangement joins TRBV12-3 or TRBV12-4 to TRBJ1-1, with D possibly being TRBD1 (5 bases). The CDR3 sequence is 15 residues long. V was clipped by 5 bases and J by 3 bases, with 16 bases between them. CDR3 DNA sequence: TGTGCCAGCAGTCCGCCCCGCGGGGGATACACTGAAGCTTTCTTT. Translating it yields CASSPPRGGYTEAFF.

The chain has TRBV7-2 and TRBJ2-5; D is uncertain. Trimming took off 1 base at V and 5 bases at J, with 5 bases between the two ends. CDR3 length equals 12 residues. The germline CDR1 and CDR2 sequences are SGHTA and FQGNSA. The CDR3 spells CASSLVGETQYF. CDR3 coding DNA: TGTGCCAGCAGCTTAGTAGGGGAGACCCAGTACTTC.

This clonotype ranks as large. This rearrangement joins TRBV20-1 to TRBJ1-1; 7 bases agree with TRBD1. V gave up 5 bases and J gave up 5 bases; unmatched junction bases: 5. From germline, CDR1 is DFQATT and CDR2 SNEGSKA (reference sequence). The CDR3 totals 12 residues. CDR3 sequence reads: CSARTGETEAFF. The CDR3 nucleotides read TGCAGTGCTCGGACAGGAGAGACTGAAGCTTTCTTT.

This chain connects TRBV6-1 to TRBJ2-7; D may be TRBD1 (6 bases). CDR1 MNHNS and CDR2 SASEGT come from the germline V gene. The V and J ends lost 6 bases and 2 bases respectively, with 14 bases between them. The CDR3 runs to 14 residues. CDR3 region: CASRLTRGAYEQYF. The DNA of the CDR3 is TGTGCCAGCAGACTCACCAGGGGAGCCTACGAGCAGTACTTC.

This clonotype ranks as medium-sized. The chain uses TRBV4-3 and TRBJ2-1; D may be TRBD1 or TRBD2 (5 bases each). Germline assignment: CDR1 LGHNA and CDR2 YSLEER. There are 15 residues in the CDR3. The V end lost 4 bases, the J end lost 6 bases, and 16 bases lay between the germline ends. This CDR3 is CASSPGWGGGNEQFF. The DNA of the CDR3 is TGCGCCAGCAGCCCGGGGTGGGGTGGGGGCAATGAGCAGTTCTTC.